What follows are 23 T cell receptor beta chains derived from one specimen sequenced in a study of human T cells and chemical hapten exposure. TCRdb passed the RACE reads through MiXCR, listing each CDR3 protein once. The sample yields about 380,000 distinct CDR3 sequences, more than 4.5% seen once. Sample time point: patch test 1, 2 weeks after DPC sensitization. Indicated treatment: therapeutic diphenylcyclopropenone sensitization with weekly scalp DPC. This material consisted of whole blood, taken in connection with sensitization to the hapten diphenylcyclopropenone (DPC). The receptors come from a woman in her forties or fifties with alopecia areata. Some clones in this sample may be carry-over from other donors' samples.

This clonotype was seen many times. This chain links TRBV11-2 with TRBJ1-1, with D hard to call. CDR1 is SGHAT, CDR2 FQNNGV, per germline. V was pared by 7 bases and J by 2 bases, with 14 bases between. The CDR3 totals 14 residues. The CDR3 is CASIAGYPNTEAFF. The CDR3 DNA follows: TGTGCCAGCATCGCTGGGTATCCTAACACTGAAGCTTTCTTT.

This clonotype was detected many times. The chain couples TRBV25-1 to TRBJ1-2, with D possibly being TRBD1 (5 bases). The CDR3 contains 12 residues. V lost 3 bases, J lost 4 bases, and 6 bases lay in between. From germline, CDR1 is MGHDK and CDR2 SYGVNS. The CDR3 DNA reads as TGTGCCAGCAGTGACGGGGGCTATGGCTACACCTTC. It specifies CASSDGGYGYTF.

This clonotype has a count of ten or more. The chain recombines TRBV14 with TRBJ2-7, with 9 positions matching TRBD2. The CDR3 contains 17 residues. CDR1 and CDR2 from the germline V gene are SGHDN and FVKESK. Trimming cost V 3 bases and J 2 bases; bases outside gene matches: 11. The CDR3 DNA is TGTGCCAGCAGCCAGTCCCCTAGCGGGGACAGACCCTACGAGCAGTACTTC. It is translated as CASSQSPSGDRPYEQYF.

This clonotype was observed at least ten times. The rearrangement links TRBV28 to TRBJ1-2; 11 bases align to TRBD1. The CDR3 length is 15 residues. V was pared by 7 bases and J by 4 bases, with 8 bases of the junction left unmatched. CDR1 and CDR2 from the germline V gene are MDHEN and SYDVKM. The CDR3 DNA sequence: TGTGCCAGCAAAGCGGGACAGGGGGTCTCCTATGGCTACACCTTC. Translating it yields CASKAGQGVSYGYTF.

At least ten counts were recorded for this clonotype. The chain has TRBV7-2 and TRBJ1-5, with TRBD1 matching 10 bases. Germline CDR1 SGHTA, CDR2 FQGNSA. After removal of 4 bases from V and 3 bases from J, the junction contained 3 bases not matched to a gene. The CDR3 runs 15 residues. The CDR3 DNA is TGTGCCAGCAGCTGGACAGGGGGTTCCAATCAGCCCCAGCATTTT. Its translation is CASSWTGGSNQPQHF.

This clonotype came up many times. The chain couples TRBV20-1 to TRBJ1-2; TRBD1 aligns across 9 bases. There are 13 residues in the CDR3. The V gene's germline CDR1 is DFQATT and CDR2 SNEGSKA (reference sequence). The trim removed 2 bases at V and 6 bases at J, leaving 4 bases unmatched. CDR3 sequence (DNA): TGCAGTGCTAGATCAGGACAGGGGAATGGCTACACCTTC. The encoded protein is CSARSGQGNGYTF.

In this sample, this clonotype turned up a few times. The rearrangement joins TRBV6-6 to TRBJ1-1, with 12 bases matching TRBD1. J gave up 10 bases and V 5 bases, and 8 bases lay outside the gene matches. CDR3 length equals 14 residues. Germline CDR1 MNHNY, CDR2 SVGAGI (reference sequence). The CDR3 region has the DNA TGTGCCAGCAGTGCCCCGGGACAGGGGGCGAGAGCTTTCTTT. Its translation: CASSAPGQGARAFF.

J is TRBJ1-1 and V is TRBV2, with 7 bases fitting TRBD1. Germline V lookup: CDR1 SNHLY, CDR2 FYNNEI. The CDR3 runs 12 residues. V lost 7 bases, J lost 5 bases, and 4 bases stayed unmatched. The CDR3 loop is CASINRGTEAFF. CDR3 DNA: TGTGCCAGCATTAACAGGGGAACTGAAGCTTTCTTT.

This clonotype occurred many times. This chain uses TRBV20-1 with TRBJ2-4; weak D call: TRBD2 (6 bases). The length of the CDR3 is 16 residues. CDR1 and CDR2 from the germline V gene are DFQATT and SNEGSKA (reference sequence). V was pared by 0 bases and J by 7 bases, with 19 bases between. The CDR3 sequence is CSARDNAGRLVNIQYF. DNA for the CDR3: TGCAGTGCTAGAGATAATGCCGGGAGATTGGTCAACATTCAGTACTTC.

This clonotype appeared many times. The chain uses TRBV13 and TRBJ2-3, with D possibly being TRBD2 (7 bases). V shed 8 bases and J shed 2 bases, with 20 bases lying between them. Germline values: CDR1 PRHDT, CDR2 FYEKMQ (reference sequence). The CDR3 totals 16 residues. The CDR3, as DNA: TGTGCCAGCTCTGACAGGCTAGCGGCTTTCACAGATACGCAGTATTTT. It is translated as CASSDRLAAFTDTQYF.

The gene calls are TRBV5-1 and TRBJ2-1; possible D gene TRBD2, 6 bases. V lost 5 bases and J lost 4, with 19 bases in between. The CDR3 has 16 amino acids. In germline, CDR1 is SGHRS, CDR2 YFSETQ. CDR3 protein: CASRPSGGTLYNEQFF. DNA of the CDR3: TGCGCCAGCAGGCCGTCTGGCGGGACCCTATACAATGAGCAGTTCTTC.

The gene calls are TRBV27 and TRBJ2-7; 7 bases align to TRBD1. Germline V gene lookup returns CDR1 MNHEY and CDR2 SMNVEV (reference sequence). The junction had 13 bases not matched to a gene; V was cut back by 8 bases and J by 6 bases. The CDR3 spans 14 residues. The CDR3 loop is CASAPAQGVGEQYF. The CDR3 nucleotides read TGTGCCAGCGCCCCAGCGCAGGGGGTAGGCGAGCAGTACTTC.

This rearrangement joins TRBV5-6 to TRBJ2-2; TRBD1 agrees at 10 bases. The CDR3 has 16 amino acids. The junction had 10 bases not matched to a gene; V was cut back by 4 bases and J by 7 bases. Germline CDR1 is SGHDT and CDR2 is YYEEEE. The CDR3 DNA reads TGTGCCAGCAGCCATCGGGGGACAGGGGTTGGCGGGGAGCTGTTTTTT. Residues: CASSHRGTGVGGELFF.

This clonotype was recorded many times. V usage is TRBV12-5 and J usage is TRBJ2-5; tentative D call: TRBD1 (5 bases). Trimming took 5 bases from V and 7 from J, leaving 11 bases between them. The CDR3 covers 12 residues. The germline V gene has CDR1 LGHNT and CDR2 FRNRAP. The CDR3 bases are TGTGCTAGTGGTCCAATCCAGGGGACCCAGTACTTC. Protein product: CASGPIQGTQYF.

This clonotype was recorded many times. This chain links TRBV7-8 with TRBJ1-1; no clear D. Germline V gives CDR1 SGHVS, CDR2 FQNEAQ. V lost 5 bases, J lost 10 bases, and 11 bases lay in between. CDR3 length: 11 residues. The CDR3 loop is CASSTPRGAFF. DNA of the CDR3: TGTGCCAGCAGCACCCCCCGGGGAGCTTTCTTT.

This clonotype appeared a few times. The gene calls are TRBV7-3 and TRBJ2-3, with 9 bases matching TRBD2. CDR1 is SGHTA and CDR2 is FQGTGA in the germline V gene. CDR3 length equals 15 residues. V trimming: 5 bases; J trimming: 4 bases; junction bases outside the gene matches: 7. The CDR3 sequence: CASSVSSGEADTQYF. CDR3 sequence (DNA): TGTGCCAGCAGCGTGTCTAGCGGGGAAGCAGATACGCAGTATTTT.

This clonotype was detected only a few times. This chain connects TRBV7-9 to TRBJ2-7; no clear D. CDR1 and CDR2 from the germline V gene are SEHNR and FQNEAQ (reference sequence). V gave up 1 base and J gave up 7 bases, with 17 bases separating them. This CDR3 spans 15 amino acids. In DNA form, the CDR3 reads TGTGCCAGCAGCTTAGTAACTGGCGCCTTTAGGGAGCAGTACTTC. As protein: CASSLVTGAFREQYF.

In its sample, this clonotype was seen many times. The chain joins TRBV12-3 or TRBV12-4 to TRBJ2-7; a possible D gene is TRBD1 (5 bases). This CDR3 contains 14 residues. V lost 3 bases and J lost 7, with 16 bases in between. The CDR3 is CASSLKVRGVEQYF. The DNA of the CDR3 is TGTGCCAGCAGTTTGAAAGTAAGGGGTGTGGAGCAGTACTTC.

This clonotype was observed at least ten times. This chain connects TRBV20-1 to TRBJ1-2, with TRBD1 identical over 7 bases. The length of the CDR3 is 13 residues. V shed 5 bases, J shed 1 base, and the junction held 4 bases outside the gene matches. Germline V gene sequence: CDR1 DFQATT, CDR2 SNEGSKA (reference sequence). Here the CDR3 reads CSAEDRLNYGYTF. The DNA for the CDR3 is TGCAGTGCTGAGGACAGGCTTAACTATGGCTACACCTTC.

This clonotype was seen only a few times. The chain has TRBV9 and TRBJ2-3, with 7 positions matching TRBD2. V shed 0 bases, J shed 6 bases, and the junction held 7 bases outside the gene matches. The CDR3 totals 15 residues. From germline, CDR1 is SGDLS and CDR2 YYNGEE. The CDR3 DNA follows: TGTGCCAGCAGCGTAGAAGGCAGGGAGGGCGATACGCAGTATTTT. It encodes CASSVEGREGDTQYF.

There are a few counts of this clonotype. The J gene is TRBJ2-5, the V gene TRBV9; D not resolved. V lost 0 bases, J lost 3 bases, and 9 bases lay in between. This CDR3 has 14 amino acids. Germline CDR1 and CDR2: SGDLS and YYNGEE. The CDR3 DNA reads TGTGCCAGCAGCGTAGGAGGTTCCGAAGAGACCCAGTACTTC. This gives the protein CASSVGGSEETQYF.

In this sample, this clonotype turned up a few times. The chain links TRBV6-5 to TRBJ2-2; D ambiguous. V lost 2 bases and J lost 5, with 6 bases in between. The length of the CDR3 is 13 residues. Germline V gene sequence: CDR1 MNHEY, CDR2 SVGAGI. The DNA of the CDR3 is TGTGCCAGCAGTTACGGAAAAACCGGGGAGCTGTTTTTT. Translating it yields CASSYGKTGELFF.

The V call is TRBV5-4, the J call TRBJ2-7; tentative D call: TRBD1 (6 bases). The CDR3 extends over 15 amino acids. Trimming took 4 bases from V and 4 from J, leaving 18 bases between them. The germline gives CDR1 SGHNT, CDR2 YYREEE (reference sequence). CDR3 residues: CASSQAGVGTYEQYF. For the CDR3, the DNA is TGTGCCAGCAGCCAGGCAGGGGTGGGCACTTACGAGCAGTACTTC.